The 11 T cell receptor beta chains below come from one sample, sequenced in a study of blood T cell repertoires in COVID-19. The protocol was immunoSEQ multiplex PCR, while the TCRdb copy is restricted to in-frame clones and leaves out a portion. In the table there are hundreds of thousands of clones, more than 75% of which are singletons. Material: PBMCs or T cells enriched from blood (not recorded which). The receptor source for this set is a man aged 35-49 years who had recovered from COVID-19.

The CDR3 is CASKMQGQGDEQYF. The CDR3 DNA is TGTGCCAGTAAGATGCAGGGACAGGGGGACGAGCAGTACTTC. The chain uses TRBV28 and TRBJ2-7; 11 nucleotides line up with TRBD1. The CDR3 runs 14 residues. Trimming took 9 bases from V and 5 from J; bases not matched to a gene: 9. The germline CDR1 and CDR2 sequences are MDHEN and SYDVKM.

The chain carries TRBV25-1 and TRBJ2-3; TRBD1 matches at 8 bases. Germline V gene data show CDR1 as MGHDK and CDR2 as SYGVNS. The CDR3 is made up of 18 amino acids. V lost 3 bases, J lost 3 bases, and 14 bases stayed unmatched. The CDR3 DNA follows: TGTGCCAGCAGTGATCTTCGAAAGGGGACAGGACTTACAGATACGCAGTATTTT. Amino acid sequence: CASSDLRKGTGLTDTQYF.

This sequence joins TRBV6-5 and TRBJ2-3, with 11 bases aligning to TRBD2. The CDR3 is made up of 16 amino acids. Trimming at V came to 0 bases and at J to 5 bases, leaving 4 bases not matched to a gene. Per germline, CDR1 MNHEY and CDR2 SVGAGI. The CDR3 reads CASSYSSLAGGDTQYF. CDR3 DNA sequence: TGTGCCAGCAGTTACTCGAGCCTAGCGGGAGGAGATACGCAGTATTTT.

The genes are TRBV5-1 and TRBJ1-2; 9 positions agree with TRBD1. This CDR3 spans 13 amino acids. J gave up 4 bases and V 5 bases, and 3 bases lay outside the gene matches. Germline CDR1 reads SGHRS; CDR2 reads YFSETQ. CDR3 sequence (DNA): TGCGCCAGCAGACAGGGGGCCGCCTATGGCTACACCTTC. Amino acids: CASRQGAAYGYTF.

Here the CDR3 DNA reads TGTGCCAGTAGCAAATTGGCGGGAGTTAAGAATGAGCAGTTCTTC. Its protein product is CASSKLAGVKNEQFF. The chain has TRBV19 and TRBJ2-1, with 7 bases lining up with TRBD2. The V gene end was trimmed by 6 bases and the J gene end by 7 bases; junction bases not matched to a gene: 12. The CDR3 spans 15 residues. The germline V gene has CDR1 LNHDA and CDR2 SQIVND (reference sequence).

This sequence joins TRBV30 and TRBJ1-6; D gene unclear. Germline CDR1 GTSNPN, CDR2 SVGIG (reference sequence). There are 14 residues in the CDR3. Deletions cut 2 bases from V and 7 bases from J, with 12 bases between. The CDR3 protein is CAWSTLVANSPLHF. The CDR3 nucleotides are TGTGCCTGGAGTACCCTTGTCGCGAATTCACCCCTCCACTTT.

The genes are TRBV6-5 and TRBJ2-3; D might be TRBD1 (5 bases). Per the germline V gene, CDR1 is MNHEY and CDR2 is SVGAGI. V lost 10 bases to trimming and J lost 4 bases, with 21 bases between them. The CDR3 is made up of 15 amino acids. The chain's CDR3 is CATISKLQGADTQYF. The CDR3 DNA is TGTGCCACCATCTCCAAACTTCAGGGCGCAGATACGCAGTATTTT.

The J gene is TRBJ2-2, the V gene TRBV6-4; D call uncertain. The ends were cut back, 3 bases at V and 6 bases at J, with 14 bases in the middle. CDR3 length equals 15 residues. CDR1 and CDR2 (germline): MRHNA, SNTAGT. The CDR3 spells CASSEATSPAGELFF. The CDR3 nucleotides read TGTGCCAGCAGTGAGGCCACCTCCCCCGCCGGGGAGCTGTTTTTT.

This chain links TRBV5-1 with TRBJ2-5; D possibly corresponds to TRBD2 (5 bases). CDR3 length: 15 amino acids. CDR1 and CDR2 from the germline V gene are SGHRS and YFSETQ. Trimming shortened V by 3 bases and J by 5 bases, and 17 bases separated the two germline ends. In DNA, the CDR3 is TGCGCCAGCAGCTCGGGAAACCCTGCTGACGAGACCCAGTACTTC. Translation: CASSSGNPADETQYF. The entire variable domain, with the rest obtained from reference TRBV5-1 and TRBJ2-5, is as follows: KAGVTQTPRYLIKTRGQQVTLSCSPISGHRSVSWYQQTPGQGLQFLFEYFSETQRNKGNFPGRFSGRQFSNSRSEMNVSTLELGDSALYLCASSSGNPADETQYFGPGTRLLVL.

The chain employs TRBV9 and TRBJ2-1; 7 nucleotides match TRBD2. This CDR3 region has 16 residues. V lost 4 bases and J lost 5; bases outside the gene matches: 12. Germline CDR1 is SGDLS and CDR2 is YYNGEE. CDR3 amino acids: CASSHIAGGANNEQFF. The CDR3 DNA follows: TGTGCCAGCAGCCATATAGCGGGTGGGGCCAACAATGAGCAGTTCTTC. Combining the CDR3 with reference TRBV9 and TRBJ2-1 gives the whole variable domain DSGVTQTPKHLITATGQRVTLRCSPRSGDLSVYWYQQSLDQGLQFLIQYYNGEERAKGNILERFSAQQFPDLHSELNLSSLELGDSALYFCASSHIAGGANNEQFFGPGTRLTVL.

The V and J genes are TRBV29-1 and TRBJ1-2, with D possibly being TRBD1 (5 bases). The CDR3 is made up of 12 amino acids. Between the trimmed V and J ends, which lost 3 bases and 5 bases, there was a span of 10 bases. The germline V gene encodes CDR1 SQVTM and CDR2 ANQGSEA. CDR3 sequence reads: CSVEQGEYGYTF. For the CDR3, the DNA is TGCAGCGTTGAGCAGGGCGAATATGGCTACACCTTC.